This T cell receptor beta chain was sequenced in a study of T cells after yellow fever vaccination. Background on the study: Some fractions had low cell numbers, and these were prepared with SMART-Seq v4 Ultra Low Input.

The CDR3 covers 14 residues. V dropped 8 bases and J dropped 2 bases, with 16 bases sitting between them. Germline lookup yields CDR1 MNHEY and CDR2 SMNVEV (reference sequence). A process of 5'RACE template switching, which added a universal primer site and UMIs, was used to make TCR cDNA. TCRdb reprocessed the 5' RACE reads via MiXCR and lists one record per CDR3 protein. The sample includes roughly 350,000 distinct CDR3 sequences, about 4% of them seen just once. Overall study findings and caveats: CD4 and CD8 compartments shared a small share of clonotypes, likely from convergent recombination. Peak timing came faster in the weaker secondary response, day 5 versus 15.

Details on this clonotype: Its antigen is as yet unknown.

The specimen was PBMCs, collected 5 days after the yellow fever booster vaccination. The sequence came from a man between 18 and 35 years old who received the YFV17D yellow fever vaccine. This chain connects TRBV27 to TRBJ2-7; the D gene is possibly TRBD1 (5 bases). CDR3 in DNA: TGTGCCAGCCAAACAGGTGATAACCCCTACGAGCAGTACTTC. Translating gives CASQTGDNPYEQYF.